Here is one T cell receptor (beta chain) with its context. The trim removed 1 base at V and 6 bases at J, leaving 6 bases unmatched. The CDR3 runs 16 residues. Germline CDR1 SGDLS, CDR2 YYNGEE. For each subset, genomic DNA was distributed in equal portions over several immunoSEQ plates. Assay: immunoSEQ multiplex PCR; the TCRdb copy retains only in-frame clones and omits some. The profile shows approximately 2,000,000 clones, about nine tenths of them singletons. This entry comes from a study of shared clonotypes between healthy human individuals. Study summary: Each donor's CD8 memory used one plate, CD8 naive two, each CD4 subset three.

Adult Caucasians living in Nashville, Tennessee made up all of the donors. This sequence joins TRBV9 and TRBJ2-1; 11 nucleotides line up with TRBD2. The origin of this receptor is a man aged 18 to 30 in good health. Some clones in this sample may be carry-over from other donors' samples. The sequencing sample was made of naive CD4+ T cells from PBMCs. Subset of the sample: CD45RA+ positively selected. DNA of the CDR3: TGTGCCAGCAGCGTATTAGCTAGCGGGAGGACCAATGAGCAGTTCTTC. Translated: CASSVLASGRTNEQFF.